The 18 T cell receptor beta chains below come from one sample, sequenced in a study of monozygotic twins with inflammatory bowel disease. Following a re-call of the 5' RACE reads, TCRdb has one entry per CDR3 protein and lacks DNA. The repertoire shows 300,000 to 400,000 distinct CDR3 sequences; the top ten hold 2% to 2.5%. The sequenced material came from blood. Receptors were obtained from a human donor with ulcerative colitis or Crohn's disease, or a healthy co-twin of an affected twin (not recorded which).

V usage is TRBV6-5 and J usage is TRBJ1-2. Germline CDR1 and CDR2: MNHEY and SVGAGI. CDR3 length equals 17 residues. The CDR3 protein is CASSYLGGAPSLRGYTF.

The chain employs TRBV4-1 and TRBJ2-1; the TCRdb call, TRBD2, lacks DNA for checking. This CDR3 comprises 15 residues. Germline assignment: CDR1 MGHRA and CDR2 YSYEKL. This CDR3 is CASSQDEGRGNEQFF.

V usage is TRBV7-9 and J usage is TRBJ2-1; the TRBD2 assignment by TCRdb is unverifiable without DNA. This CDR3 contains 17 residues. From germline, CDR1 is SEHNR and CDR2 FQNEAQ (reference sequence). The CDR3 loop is CASSRFSGRGAYNEQFF.

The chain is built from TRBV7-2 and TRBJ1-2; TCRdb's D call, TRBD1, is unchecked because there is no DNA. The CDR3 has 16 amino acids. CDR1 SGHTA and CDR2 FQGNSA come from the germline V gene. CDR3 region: CASSLGGAGGGYGYTF.

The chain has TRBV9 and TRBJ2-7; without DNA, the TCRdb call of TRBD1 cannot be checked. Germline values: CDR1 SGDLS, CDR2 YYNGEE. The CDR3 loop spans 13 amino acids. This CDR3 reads CASGGGTDYEQYF.

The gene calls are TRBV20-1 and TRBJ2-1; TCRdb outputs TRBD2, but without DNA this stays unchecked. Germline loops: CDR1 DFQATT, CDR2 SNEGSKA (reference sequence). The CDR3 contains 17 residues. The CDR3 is CSARDFLAGGRYNEQFF.

CDR3 sequence reads: CASSQQDRGTEAFF. The chain uses TRBV3-1 and TRBJ1-1; lacking DNA, the TRBD1 call made by TCRdb goes unchecked. The germline V gene encodes CDR1 LGHDT and CDR2 YNNKEL (reference sequence). The CDR3 spans 14 residues.

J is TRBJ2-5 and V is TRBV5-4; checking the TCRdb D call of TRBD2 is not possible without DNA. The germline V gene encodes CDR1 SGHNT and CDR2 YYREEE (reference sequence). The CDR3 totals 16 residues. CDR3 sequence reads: CASSSTSGGDLETQYF.

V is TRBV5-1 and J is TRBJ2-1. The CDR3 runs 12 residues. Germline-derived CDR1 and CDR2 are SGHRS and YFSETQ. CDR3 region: CASRKSVYEQFF.

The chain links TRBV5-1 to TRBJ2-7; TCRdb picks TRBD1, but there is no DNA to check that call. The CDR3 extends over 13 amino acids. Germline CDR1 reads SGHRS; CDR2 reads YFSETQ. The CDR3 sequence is CASSSTVTYEQYF.

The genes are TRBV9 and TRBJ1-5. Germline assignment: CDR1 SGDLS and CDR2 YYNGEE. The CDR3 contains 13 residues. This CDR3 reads CASSVDLNQPQHF. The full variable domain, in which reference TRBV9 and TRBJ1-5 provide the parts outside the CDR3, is DSGVTQTPKHLITATGQRVTLRCSPRSGDLSVYWYQQSLDQGLQFLIQYYNGEERAKGNILERFSAQQFPDLHSELNLSSLELGDSALYFCASSVDLNQPQHFGDGTRLSIL.

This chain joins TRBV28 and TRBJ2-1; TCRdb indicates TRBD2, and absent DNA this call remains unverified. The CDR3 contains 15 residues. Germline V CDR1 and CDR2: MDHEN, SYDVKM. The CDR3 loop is CASSASGLTYNEQFF.

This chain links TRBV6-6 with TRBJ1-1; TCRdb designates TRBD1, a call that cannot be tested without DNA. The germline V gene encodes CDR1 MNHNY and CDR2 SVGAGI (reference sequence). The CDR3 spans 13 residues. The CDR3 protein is CASREGGGTEAFF.

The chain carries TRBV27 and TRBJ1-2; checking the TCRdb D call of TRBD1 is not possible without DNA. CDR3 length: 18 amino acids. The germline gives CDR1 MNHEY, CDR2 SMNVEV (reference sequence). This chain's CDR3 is CASSQFRQGRFSFYGYTF.

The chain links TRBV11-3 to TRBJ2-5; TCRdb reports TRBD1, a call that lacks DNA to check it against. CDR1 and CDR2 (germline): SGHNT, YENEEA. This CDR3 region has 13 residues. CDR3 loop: CASSSGLRETQYF.

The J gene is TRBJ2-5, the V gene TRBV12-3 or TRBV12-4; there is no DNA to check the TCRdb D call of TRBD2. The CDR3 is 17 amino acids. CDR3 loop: CASSLRGLAGGPGTQYF.

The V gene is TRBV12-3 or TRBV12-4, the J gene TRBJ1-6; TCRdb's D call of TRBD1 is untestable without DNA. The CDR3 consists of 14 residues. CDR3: CASSLGRGGSPLHF.

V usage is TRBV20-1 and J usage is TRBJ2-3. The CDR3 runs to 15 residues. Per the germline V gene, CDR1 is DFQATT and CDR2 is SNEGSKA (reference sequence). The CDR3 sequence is CSARDSSTSTDTQYF.